What follows describes a single T cell receptor beta chain. The antigen is unknown. This CDR3 spans 14 amino acids. V lost 6 bases and J 3 bases, leaving 12 bases between the germline ends. Germline V lookup: CDR1 SNHLY, CDR2 FYNNEI. Assay used: immunoSEQ multiplex PCR; TCRdb lists only in-frame clones, some missing. Of about 78,000 clones in the sample, approximately 85% were seen once. These data belong to a study of identifying expanded T cells in peripheral blood. Study results and caveats: Across healthy donors, higher total template counts meant significantly greater two-week count variance.

No infections or other immune events were documented during collection. This rearrangement joins TRBV2 to TRBJ1-5; a weak D match, TRBD1 (6 bases). The specimen sequenced was blood. The sequence was obtained from a person aged 18-69 years in good health. CDR3 region: CASRDGGVNQPQHF. For the CDR3, the DNA is TGTGCCAGCAGGGATGGGGGCGTCAATCAGCCCCAGCATTTT.